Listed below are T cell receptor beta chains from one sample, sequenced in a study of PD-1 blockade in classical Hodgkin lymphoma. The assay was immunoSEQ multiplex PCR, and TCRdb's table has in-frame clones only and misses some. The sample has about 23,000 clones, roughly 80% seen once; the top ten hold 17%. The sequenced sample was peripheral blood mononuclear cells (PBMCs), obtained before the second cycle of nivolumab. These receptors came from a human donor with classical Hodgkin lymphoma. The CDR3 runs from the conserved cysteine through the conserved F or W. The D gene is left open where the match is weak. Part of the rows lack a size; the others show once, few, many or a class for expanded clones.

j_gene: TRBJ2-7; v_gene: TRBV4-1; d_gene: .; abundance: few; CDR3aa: CASSQGPGSSYEQYF; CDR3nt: TGCGCCAGCAGCCAAGGACCCGGGAGCTCCTACGAGCAGTACTTC
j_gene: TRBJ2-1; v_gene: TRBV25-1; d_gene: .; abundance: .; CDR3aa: CASSEARTGMSSYNEQFF; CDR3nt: TGTGCCAGCAGTGAAGCACGGACGGGGATGAGCTCCTACAATGAGCAGTTCTTC
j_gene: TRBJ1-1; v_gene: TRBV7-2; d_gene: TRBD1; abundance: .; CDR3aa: CASSSRDRGYTEAFF; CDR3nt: TGTGCCAGCAGCTCCCGGGACAGGGGATATACTGAAGCTTTCTTT
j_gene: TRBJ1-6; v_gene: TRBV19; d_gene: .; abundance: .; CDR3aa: CASTRDGYSPLHF; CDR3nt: TGTGCCAGCACCCGGGACGGTTATTCACCCCTCCACTTT
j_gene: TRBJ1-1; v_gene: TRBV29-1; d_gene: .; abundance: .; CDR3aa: CSASGRAGAEAFF; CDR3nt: TGCAGCGCCTCTGGGAGGGCTGGGGCTGAAGCTTTCTTT
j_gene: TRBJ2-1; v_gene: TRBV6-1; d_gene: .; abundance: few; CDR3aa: CASSGNSYNEQFF; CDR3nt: TGTGCCAGCAGCGGAAACTCCTACAATGAGCAGTTCTTC
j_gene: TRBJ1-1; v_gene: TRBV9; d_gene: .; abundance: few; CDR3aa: CASSARSYNTEAFF; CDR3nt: TGTGCCAGCAGCGCGCGGAGCTACAACACTGAAGCTTTCTTT
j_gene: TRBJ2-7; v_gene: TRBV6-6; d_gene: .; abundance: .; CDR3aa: CASRDHGGYEQYF; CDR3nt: TGTGCCAGCAGAGACCATGGGGGGTACGAGCAGTACTTC
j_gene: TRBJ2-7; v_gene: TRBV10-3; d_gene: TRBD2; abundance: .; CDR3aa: CAISAGLAENYEQYF; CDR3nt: TGTGCCATCAGTGCCGGACTAGCGGAAAACTACGAGCAGTACTTC
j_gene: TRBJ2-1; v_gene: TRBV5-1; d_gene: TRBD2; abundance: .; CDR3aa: CASSLAVSGTVRGVGEQFF; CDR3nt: TGCGCCAGCAGCTTGGCTGTTAGCGGGACTGTTAGGGGGGTCGGTGAGCAGTTCTTC
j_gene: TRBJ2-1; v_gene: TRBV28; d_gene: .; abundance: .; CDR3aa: CASSTGPEQFF; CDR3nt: TGTGCCAGCAGTACGGGGCCTGAGCAGTTCTTC
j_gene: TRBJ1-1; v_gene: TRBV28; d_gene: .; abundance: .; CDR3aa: CASRLASMNTEAFF; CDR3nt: TGTGCCAGCCGCCTCGCCAGCATGAACACTGAAGCTTTCTTT
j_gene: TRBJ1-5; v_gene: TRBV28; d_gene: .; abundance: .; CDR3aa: CASSSENGNQPQHF; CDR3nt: TGTGCCAGCAGTTCCGAAAATGGGAATCAGCCCCAGCATTTT
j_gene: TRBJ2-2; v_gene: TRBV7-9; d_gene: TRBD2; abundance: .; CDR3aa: CASSRLAGGPVTGELFF; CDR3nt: TGTGCCAGCAGCAGACTAGCGGGAGGGCCGGTCACCGGGGAGCTGTTTTTT
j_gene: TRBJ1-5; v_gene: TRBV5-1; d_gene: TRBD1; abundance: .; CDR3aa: CASSVPPVTGDWGNQPQHF; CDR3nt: TGCGCCAGCAGCGTCCCCCCGGTGACAGGGGATTGGGGCAATCAGCCCCAGCATTTT
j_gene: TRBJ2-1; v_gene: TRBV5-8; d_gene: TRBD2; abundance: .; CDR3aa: CASSSLAGGSDEQFF; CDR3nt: TGTGCCAGCAGCTCTCTAGCGGGAGGGTCTGATGAGCAGTTCTTC
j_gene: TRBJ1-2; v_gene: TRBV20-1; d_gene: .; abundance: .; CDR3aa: CSAYDTYGYTF; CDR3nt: TGCAGTGCTTATGACACCTATGGCTACACCTTC
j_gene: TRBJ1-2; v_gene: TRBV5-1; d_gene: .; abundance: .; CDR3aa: CASSPVPGHPGGYTF; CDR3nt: TGCGCCAGCAGTCCTGTTCCGGGACACCCTGGTGGCTACACCTTC
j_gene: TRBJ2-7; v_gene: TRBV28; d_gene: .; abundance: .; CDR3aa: CASSNPGSSANYEQYF; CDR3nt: TGTGCCAGCAGTAATCCCGGGTCCTCCGCTAACTACGAGCAGTACTTC
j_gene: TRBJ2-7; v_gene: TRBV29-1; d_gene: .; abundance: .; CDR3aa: CSARGAGTSYEQYF; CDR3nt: TGCAGCGCCCGCGGGGCAGGTACCTCCTACGAGCAGTACTTC
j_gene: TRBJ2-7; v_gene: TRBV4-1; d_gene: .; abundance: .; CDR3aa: CASSQGDTTYEQYF; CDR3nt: TGCGCCAGCAGCCAAGGGGACACGACCTACGAGCAGTACTTC
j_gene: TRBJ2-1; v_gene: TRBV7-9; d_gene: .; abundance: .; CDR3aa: CASRKGIEQFF; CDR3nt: TGTGCCAGCAGAAAAGGGATTGAGCAGTTCTTC
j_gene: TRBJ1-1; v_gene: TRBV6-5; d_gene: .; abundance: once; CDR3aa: CASSYSGVDTEAFF; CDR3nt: TGTGCCAGCAGTTACTCGGGGGTAGATACTGAAGCTTTCTTT
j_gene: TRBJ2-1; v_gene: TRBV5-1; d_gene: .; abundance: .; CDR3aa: CASSPTGTPAEFF; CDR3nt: TGCGCCAGCAGCCCAACCGGGACGCCAGCTGAGTTCTTC
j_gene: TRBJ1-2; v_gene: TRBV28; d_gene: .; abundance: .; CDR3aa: CASSQRDASSAYGYTF; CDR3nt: TGTGCCAGCAGCCAACGGGACGCCTCCTCGGCTTATGGCTACACCTTC
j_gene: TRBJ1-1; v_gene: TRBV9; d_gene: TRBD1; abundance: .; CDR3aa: CASSARTGGNTEAFF; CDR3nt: TGTGCCAGCAGCGCCAGGACAGGGGGGAACACTGAAGCTTTCTTT
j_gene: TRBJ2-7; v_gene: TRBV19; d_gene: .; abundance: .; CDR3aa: CASQLSAGPYEQYF; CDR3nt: TGTGCCAGCCAACTTTCGGCGGGACCCTACGAGCAGTACTTC
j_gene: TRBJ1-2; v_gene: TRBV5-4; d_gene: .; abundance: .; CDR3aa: CASSLGQNYGYTF; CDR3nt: TGTGCCAGCAGCTTGGGACAGAACTATGGCTACACCTTC
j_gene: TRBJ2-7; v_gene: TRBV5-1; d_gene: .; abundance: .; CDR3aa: CASSSLQDYEQYF; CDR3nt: TGCGCCAGCAGCTCGCTACAGGACTACGAGCAGTACTTC
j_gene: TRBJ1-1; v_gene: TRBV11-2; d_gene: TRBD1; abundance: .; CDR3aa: CASSRTGNTEAFF; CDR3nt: TGTGCCAGCAGCCGGACAGGGAACACTGAAGCTTTCTTT
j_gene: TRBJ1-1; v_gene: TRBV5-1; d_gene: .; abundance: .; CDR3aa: CASSLAGTPQTPAFF; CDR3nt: TGCGCCAGCAGCTTGGCCGGGACACCGCAGACTCCAGCTTTCTTT
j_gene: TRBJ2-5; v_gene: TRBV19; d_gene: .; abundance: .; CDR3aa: CASKVRGRETQYF; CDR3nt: TGTGCCAGTAAGGTCCGGGGGCGGGAGACCCAGTACTTC
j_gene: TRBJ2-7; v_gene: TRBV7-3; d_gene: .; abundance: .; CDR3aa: CASSANHFGAILPPSYEQYF; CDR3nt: TGTGCCAGCAGCGCCAACCACTTTGGGGCAATCCTCCCCCCCTCCTACGAGCAGTACTTC
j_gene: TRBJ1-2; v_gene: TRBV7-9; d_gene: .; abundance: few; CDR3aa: CASSLESYGYTF; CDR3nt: TGTGCCAGCAGCTTAGAAAGCTATGGCTACACCTTC
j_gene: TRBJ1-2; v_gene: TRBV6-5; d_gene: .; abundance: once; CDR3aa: CASRMSSGYTF; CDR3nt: TGTGCCAGCAGGATGAGTTCCGGCTACACCTTC
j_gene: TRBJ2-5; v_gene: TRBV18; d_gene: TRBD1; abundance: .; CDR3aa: CASSPRQGHQETQYF; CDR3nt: TGTGCCAGCTCACCCCGACAGGGACACCAAGAGACCCAGTACTTC
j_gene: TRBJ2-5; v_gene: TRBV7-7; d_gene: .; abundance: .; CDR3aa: CASSLALGSPDETQYF; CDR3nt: TGTGCCAGCAGCTTAGCATTGGGGAGCCCAGATGAGACCCAGTACTTC
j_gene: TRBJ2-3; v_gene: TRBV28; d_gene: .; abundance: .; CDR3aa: CASSDSSTDTQYF; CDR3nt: TGTGCCAGCAGTGACAGCAGCACAGATACGCAGTATTTT
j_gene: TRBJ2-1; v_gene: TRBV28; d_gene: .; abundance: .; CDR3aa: CASSLMDRGDEQFF; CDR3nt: TGTGCCAGCAGCCTCATGGACAGAGGGGATGAGCAGTTCTTC
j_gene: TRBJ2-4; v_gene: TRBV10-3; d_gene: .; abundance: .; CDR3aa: CAISESTRTDIQYF; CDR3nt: TGTGCCATCAGTGAGTCGACTCGGACGGACATTCAGTACTTC